This TCR beta chain was obtained from a study of blood T cells in healthy people across ages (dated by TCRdb to between 2015 and 2016). Regarding the complete study: In model experiments, template switching captured roughly one uniquely barcoded TCR beta cDNA molecule for every two T cells. The study measured age-related changes in TCR beta repertoire diversity using deep sequencing normalized with unique cDNA molecular identifiers. For two donors (one aged 18 to 29 and one aged 80 or older), the study analyzed two additional independent replicas of 1 million unique cDNA reads from the same blood draw. The donors were divided into four age groups: young (average roughly 15 years), middle-aged (under 40), aged (about 60) and long-lived (roughly 86). To avoid experimental bias, donors of different ages were randomly spread across the sequencing lanes. What the work shows at the level of the full study, not this receptor alone: Estimates of total diversity based on one million sequenced T cells were regarded as lower bounds and as underestimates. Because the CMV infection status of the donors was unknown, age-related changes in expanded clonotypes may potentially have been confounded. Observed TCR beta diversity correlated strongly with the percentage of naive T cells measured by flow cytometry. Compared with the aged group, the long-lived group had more naive CD4+ T cells, fewer expanded clones and increased TCR diversity, a pattern suggesting age selection. As age increased, observed TCR beta diversity per million T cells dropped in a roughly linear way, and a significant reduction was already evident by age about 36. Since profiling was done on bulk unsorted PBMCs, naive and antigen-experienced compartments could not be conclusively compared.

The method was 5' RACE. A second PCR of roughly 7 to 11 cycles was performed with a sample-barcoded 5' primer and a J-beta primer mix. A unique molecular identifier was introduced onto each TCR beta cDNA molecule by a template-switch 5' adaptor carrying 12 random nucleotides. Each sample yielded at least 2.5 million CDR3-containing paired-end reads. First-strand cDNA synthesis was performed from all RNA using the Mint cDNA synthesis kit, with priming by a TRBC-specific oligonucleotide. Following uracil-DNA glycosylase treatment, a first 18-cycle PCR with universal primers M1SS and BC2_uni_R was performed on all cDNA. Per the authors' processing: For normalization, 1 million high-quality reads were randomly selected from each sample, with every read carrying a distinct molecular identifier. Reads with shared molecular identifiers were discarded instead of being binned into consensus sequences. CDR3 identification, clonotype clustering and error correction used MiTCR with a Q25 quality threshold and the strictest error-elimination algorithm. A nonparametric unseen species model with Euler transformation was used to estimate lower-bound total TCR beta diversity. In-frame beta chains were kept once TCRdb had trimmed the public reads at Q25 with fastp and called clones with MiXCR. CDR3 protein sequences are deduplicated, and each keeps its most common genes and DNA. The V and J calls were not made by the authors but by TCRdb's processing. The sample contains fewer than 2 million distinct CDR3 sequences, about two fifths of them found a single time. 23% of the sample is in the top ten clones.

Donors were a few dozen systemically healthy Caucasian individuals from Russia aged roughly 6 to 90 years. Each donor gave 8.5 to 10 milliliters of peripheral blood, collected into EDTA-treated Vacutainer tubes. Ficoll-Paque density-gradient centrifugation was used to isolate PBMCs, with at least 7 million per sample. Trizol reagent was used to extract total RNA from PBMCs, with at least 5 micrograms per sample. For every donor, flow cytometry on a PBMC aliquot measured the percentage of naive CD45RAhigh/CD27high T cells. Regarding this clonotype: Its binding antigen is unknown. Base-call qualities are not available, and no considerably larger clone is one nucleotide away.

For CDR1 and CDR2, the germline V gene (reference sequence) lists DFQATT and SNEGSKA. From V the trimming removes 5 bases and from J it removes 4 bases, while the gene matches leave 11 bases of the junction unaccounted for. The CDR3 numbers 15 residues from cysteine through phenylalanine. Kept here is only the CDR3 DNA, which spans 45 bases and is read in frame from base 1. This sequence was found in a human donor in good health. Sequencing input: blood. The chain links TRBV20-1 with TRBJ2-3; a stretch of 8 junction bases matches TRBD1. The CDR3 protein: CSAGGQGLVADTQYF. At the DNA level, the sequence is TGCAGTGCTGGCGGACAGGGCTTGGTTGCAGATACGCAGTATTTT.